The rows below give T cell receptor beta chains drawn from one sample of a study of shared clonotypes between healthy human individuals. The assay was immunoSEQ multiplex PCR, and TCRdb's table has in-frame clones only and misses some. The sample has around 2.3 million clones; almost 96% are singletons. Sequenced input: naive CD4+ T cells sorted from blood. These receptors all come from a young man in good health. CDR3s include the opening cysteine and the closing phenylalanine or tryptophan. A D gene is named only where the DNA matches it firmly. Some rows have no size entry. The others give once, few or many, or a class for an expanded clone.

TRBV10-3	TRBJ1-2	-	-	CAMTDGRQYGYTF	TGTGCCATGACCGACGGACGGCAGTATGGCTACACCTTC
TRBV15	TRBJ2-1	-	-	CATSREGGSYNEQFF	TGTGCCACCAGCAGAGAGGGGGGAAGTTACAATGAGCAGTTCTTC
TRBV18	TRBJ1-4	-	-	CASSPPDSEKLFF	TGTGCCAGCTCACCTCCCGACAGTGAAAAACTGTTTTTT
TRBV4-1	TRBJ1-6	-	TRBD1	CASSHLGQGYNSPLHF	TGCGCCAGCAGCCACCTCGGACAGGGTTATAATTCACCCCTCCACTTT
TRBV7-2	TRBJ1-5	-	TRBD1	CASSFTGGQDQPQHF	TGTGCCAGCAGCTTTACAGGGGGCCAGGATCAGCCCCAGCATTTT
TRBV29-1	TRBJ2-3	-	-	CSALSWSADTQYF	TGCAGCGCCCTAAGCTGGTCCGCAGATACGCAGTATTTT
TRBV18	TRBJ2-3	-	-	CASSSVVGSGIGTDTQYF	TGTGCCAGCTCATCCGTCGTGGGTAGCGGTATAGGTACAGATACGCAGTATTTT
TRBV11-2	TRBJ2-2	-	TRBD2	CASRKGASGTGELFF	TGTGCCAGCAGAAAAGGGGCTAGCGGGACCGGGGAGCTGTTTTTT
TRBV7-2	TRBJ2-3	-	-	CASSLIALDTQYF	TGTGCCAGCAGCTTAATAGCGTTGGATACGCAGTATTTT
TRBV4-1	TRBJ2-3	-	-	CASSQQGTDTQYF	TGCGCCAGCAGCCAGCAGGGGACAGATACGCAGTATTTT
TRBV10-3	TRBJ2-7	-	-	CAISEGGRVSSYEQYF	TGTGCCATCAGTGAAGGTGGCAGAGTAAGCTCCTACGAGCAGTACTTC
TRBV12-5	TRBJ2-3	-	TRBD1	CASGLWTGGDGDTQYF	TGTGCTAGTGGTCTATGGACAGGGGGCGATGGAGATACGCAGTATTTT
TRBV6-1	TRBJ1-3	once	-	CASSGDTSSGNTIYF	TGTGCCAGCAGTGGAGACACCTCCTCTGGAAACACCATATATTTT
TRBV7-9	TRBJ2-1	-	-	CASSLSGARVNEQFF	TGTGCCAGCAGCCTCTCTGGGGCGAGGGTCAATGAGCAGTTCTTC